This T cell receptor (beta chain) was identified during a study of cytomegalovirus exposure and HLA in healthy donors. Points from the study as a whole: Cytomegalovirus-associated TCR beta chains were listed, numbering 150 to 200. A few chains linked to CMV were shown in vitro to be specific for CMV antigens. Reports indicated that the classifier achieved high specificity and sensitivity in diagnosing cytomegalovirus status. Analyses of presence/absence relied on an assumption of roughly uniform sequencing depth across donors.

V shed 6 bases and J shed 5 bases, with 13 bases lying between them. In germline, CDR1 is MNHNS, CDR2 SASEGT. The CDR3 covers 13 residues. The PCR contained 60 Vbeta and 13 Jbeta primers. Measured with immunoSEQ multiplex PCR; TCRdb has only the in-frame clones, and not every one. Here the sample spans around 180,000 clones, roughly four fifths being singletons. This clone was observed a single time. Its antigen is currently unknown. The specimen was PBMCs. This TCR derives from a girl under 18 in good health and CMV-seropositive. The chain recombines TRBV6-1 with TRBJ1-1, with a tentative D call TRBD1 (5 bases). CDR3 region: CASRGRDATEAFF. The CDR3, as DNA: TGTGCCAGCAGGGGGAGGGACGCAACTGAAGCTTTCTTT.